The next 32 T cell receptor beta chains were all read from a single sample in a study of shared clonotypes between healthy human individuals. CD45RO-negative, CCR7-positively selected cells formed the naive CD8 fraction, excluding terminally differentiated effector memory CD45RA+ cells. Produced via immunoSEQ multiplex PCR; TCRdb's table is partial and in-frame only. The data show approximately 1.9 million clones, roughly 95% seen once. The sample comprised naive CD8+ T cells from PBMCs. All receptors come from a young man in good health. Some clones in this sample may be carry-over from other donors' samples.

Comment on this clone: Other DNA sequences in this sample translate to the same CDR3. This chain joins TRBV28 and TRBJ2-7; 9 nucleotides align to TRBD1. Germline V gene data show CDR1 as MDHEN and CDR2 as SYDVKM. The V gene end was trimmed by 4 bases and the J gene end by 3 bases; junction bases not matched to a gene: 1. The CDR3 has 13 amino acids. CDR3 in amino acids: CASSSTGGYEQYF. The CDR3 nucleotides are TGTGCCAGCAGTTCGACAGGGGGCTACGAGCAGTACTTC.

The chain uses TRBV28 and TRBJ2-3, with TRBD1 identical over 7 bases. The trim removed 3 bases at V and 2 bases at J, leaving 8 bases unmatched. This CDR3 region has 16 residues. CDR1 and CDR2 (germline): MDHEN, SYDVKM. In DNA, the CDR3 is TGTGCCAGCAGTTTCGGGGACAGTTCCCCCACAGATACGCAGTATTTT. Its translation: CASSFGDSSPTDTQYF. The variable domain in full, with the rest retrieved from reference TRBV28 and TRBJ2-3, is DVKVTQSSRYLVKRTGEKVFLECVQDMDHENMFWYRQDPGLGLRLIYFSYDVKMKEKGDIPEGYSVSREKKERFSLILESASTNQTSMYLCASSFGDSSPTDTQYFGPGTRLTVL.

Concerning this clone itself: Other DNA sequences within the sample encode an identical CDR3. The chain has TRBV11-2 and TRBJ2-3; possibly TRBD2 for D (6 bases). Trimming pared 1 base from V and 1 base from J, leaving 9 bases between. The CDR3 runs to 15 residues. From germline, CDR1 is SGHAT and CDR2 FQNNGV. CDR3 nucleotide sequence: TGTGCCAGCAGCTTAGGTGGCGGGGGCACAGATACGCAGTATTTT. Translation gives CASSLGGGGTDTQYF.

V gene TRBV28 combines with J gene TRBJ2-5, with D perhaps matching TRBD1 (5 bases). In germline, CDR1 is MDHEN, CDR2 SYDVKM. V was pared by 3 bases and J by 0 bases, with 8 bases between. This CDR3 has 14 residues. This CDR3 is CASSFAGNQETQYF. CDR3 coding DNA: TGTGCCAGCAGTTTTGCAGGGAACCAAGAGACCCAGTACTTC.

The chain has TRBV9 and TRBJ2-7, with 12 positions matching TRBD2. Germline CDR1 SGDLS, CDR2 YYNGEE. V was pared by 3 bases and J by 6 bases, with 10 bases of the junction left unmatched. The CDR3 extends over 16 amino acids. Written as DNA, the CDR3 is TGTGCCAGCAGCGACCCACTAGCGGGAGGTTTTACCGAGCAGTACTTC. Encoded protein: CASSDPLAGGFTEQYF.

The sample holds a few counts of this clone. The chain is built from TRBV29-1 and TRBJ1-1; no clear D. The CDR3 totals 14 residues. Germline CDR1 SQVTM, CDR2 ANQGSEA. The V gene lost 4 bases and the J gene lost 5 bases, with 17 bases spanning the gap. This CDR3 is CSVGPERSVTEAFF. CDR3 nucleotides: TGCAGCGTTGGCCCGGAGAGATCCGTGACTGAAGCTTTCTTT.

The CDR3 nucleotides read TGTGCCAGCAGTTTAATCGGACTAGCGACAGATACGCAGTATTTT. Its translation is CASSLIGLATDTQYF. The chain has TRBV27 and TRBJ2-3; 9 nucleotides match TRBD2. The junction had 3 bases not matched to a gene; V was cut back by 2 bases and J by 3 bases. Looked up from germline, CDR1 is MNHEY and CDR2 is SMNVEV (reference sequence). The CDR3 sequence is 15 residues long.

This clone was seen just once. The rearrangement links TRBV18 to TRBJ1-2; no reliable D call. The CDR3 sequence is 18 residues long. Per the germline V gene, CDR1 is KGHSH and CDR2 is LQKENI. Between the trimmed V and J ends, which lost 5 bases and 6 bases, there was a span of 28 bases. The CDR3 protein is CASSFPPYLDKRKNGYTF. The CDR3 nucleotides read TGTGCCAGCTCATTTCCACCCTATCTTGATAAGCGCAAGAATGGCTACACCTTC.

The chain carries TRBV7-2 and TRBJ1-1; 8 positions match TRBD1. Trimming removed 2 bases from V and 1 base from J; junction bases left unmatched: 3. The CDR3 totals 15 residues. Germline-derived CDR1 and CDR2 are SGHTA and FQGNSA. Here the CDR3 DNA reads TGTGCCAGCAGCTTATCCGGACAGGGGAACACTGAAGCTTTCTTT. Translation: CASSLSGQGNTEAFF.

This clone was seen only once. The rearrangement joins TRBV7-9 to TRBJ2-1, with D uncertain. V lost 5 bases, J lost 5 bases, and 13 bases lay in between. This CDR3 is built from 14 residues. CDR1 is SEHNR and CDR2 is FQNEAQ in the germline V gene (reference sequence). CDR3 protein: CASSPIDGNNEQFF. CDR3 DNA: TGTGCCAGCAGCCCGATAGACGGCAACAATGAGCAGTTCTTC.

The rearrangement uses TRBV28 and TRBJ2-3; D possibly corresponds to TRBD1 (7 bases). Looked up from germline, CDR1 is MDHEN and CDR2 is SYDVKM. The length of the CDR3 is 14 residues. Between the trimmed V and J ends, which lost 11 bases and 1 base, there was a span of 16 bases. The DNA for the CDR3 is TGTGCCGGTACCAGGGGGGCTGGCACAGATACGCAGTATTTT. Its translation: CAGTRGAGTDTQYF.

This rearrangement joins TRBV10-3 to TRBJ2-3; 9 bases fit TRBD1. The germline V gene has CDR1 ENHRY and CDR2 SYGVKD. The CDR3 covers 13 residues. V trimming: 11 bases; J trimming: 3 bases; junction bases outside the gene matches: 6. The CDR3: CAVGQGMTDTQYF. Here the CDR3 DNA reads TGTGCCGTCGGACAGGGGATGACAGATACGCAGTATTTT.

This clone was counted a few times. The CDR3 DNA reads as TGCAGCGTTGGGGACCACTCTGTGAACACTGAAGCTTTCTTT. It encodes CSVGDHSVNTEAFF. The V and J genes are TRBV29-1 and TRBJ1-1; weak D call: TRBD1 (5 bases). This CDR3 region has 14 residues. Germline loops: CDR1 SQVTM, CDR2 ANQGSEA. V was clipped by 4 bases and J by 0 bases, with 12 bases between them.

The chain links TRBV9 to TRBJ2-5, with 7 bases aligning to TRBD1. Germline V gives CDR1 SGDLS, CDR2 YYNGEE. V lost 4 bases and J lost 3; bases outside the gene matches: 9. The CDR3 totals 15 residues. The CDR3 loop is CASSPSGTEKETQYF. In DNA form, the CDR3 reads TGTGCCAGCAGCCCGTCCGGGACAGAGAAAGAGACCCAGTACTTC.

The chain recombines TRBV27 with TRBJ2-7, with TRBD1 matching over 7 bases. CDR3 length: 15 amino acids. Germline CDR1 and CDR2: MNHEY and SMNVEV (reference sequence). V was pared by 4 bases and J by 0 bases, with 6 bases of the junction left unmatched. The CDR3 loop reads CASSYGQAISYEQYF. CDR3 nucleotides: TGTGCCAGCAGTTATGGACAGGCTATCTCCTACGAGCAGTACTTC.

The chain recombines TRBV27 with TRBJ2-7; TRBD2 matches 8 bases. V shed 6 bases and J 6 bases; nucleotides not matched to a gene: 4. The CDR3 consists of 12 residues. Germline V CDR1 and CDR2: MNHEY, SMNVEV (reference sequence). The chain's CDR3 is CASRTGGGEQYF. The CDR3, as DNA: TGTGCCAGCAGGACGGGGGGGGGCGAGCAGTACTTC.

The genes are TRBV5-1 and TRBJ2-7; 8 positions agree with TRBD2. Germline V gene data show CDR1 as SGHRS and CDR2 as YFSETQ. The CDR3 has 15 amino acids. The trim removed 0 bases at V and 4 bases at J, leaving 6 bases unmatched. As DNA, the CDR3 is TGCGCCAGCAGCTTGGCGCTAGCGGGTCAATACGAGCAGTACTTC. Encoded protein: CASSLALAGQYEQYF.

The V call is TRBV30, the J call TRBJ2-5, with unresolved D. The V gene's germline CDR1 is GTSNPN and CDR2 SVGIG (reference sequence). The V end lost 6 bases, the J end lost 1 base, and 9 bases lay between the germline ends. CDR3 length equals 12 residues. In DNA form, the CDR3 reads TGTGCCTGCCATGGGTCCCAAGAGACCCAGTACTTC. Amino acid sequence: CACHGSQETQYF.

The chain employs TRBV4-1 and TRBJ1-5, with D possibly matching TRBD1 (5 bases). CDR3 length equals 14 residues. CDR1 and CDR2 (germline): MGHRA, YSYEKL. The V end was cut by 1 base, the J end by 5 bases, with 9 bases between. The CDR3 DNA follows: TGCGCCAGCAGCCAAGTTTTGGGGCATCAGCCCCAGCATTTT. Its protein product is CASSQVLGHQPQHF.

This clone was seen a few times. The chain couples TRBV27 to TRBJ2-1; 13 nucleotides agree with TRBD2. V gave up 8 bases and J gave up 0 bases; unmatched junction bases: 13. The CDR3 has 19 residues. Germline V gene sequence: CDR1 MNHEY, CDR2 SMNVEV (reference sequence). The CDR3 nucleotides read TGTGCCAGCGGCCAAAGACTAGCGGGAGGCCCCAGCTCCTACAATGAGCAGTTCTTC. Translation gives CASGQRLAGGPSSYNEQFF.

The chain carries TRBV28 and TRBJ2-7; a possible D gene is TRBD1 (6 bases). The CDR3 has 14 residues. Trimming shortened V by 5 bases and J by 2 bases, and 13 bases separated the two germline ends. Germline V gene lookup returns CDR1 MDHEN and CDR2 SYDVKM. CDR3 protein: CASSPPYRAYEQYF. The CDR3 coding sequence is TGTGCCAGCAGTCCCCCTTACAGGGCCTACGAGCAGTACTTC. The variable domain in full, with the rest retrieved from reference TRBV28 and TRBJ2-7, is DVKVTQSSRYLVKRTGEKVFLECVQDMDHENMFWYRQDPGLGLRLIYFSYDVKMKEKGDIPEGYSVSREKKERFSLILESASTNQTSMYLCASSPPYRAYEQYFGPGTRLTVT.

J is TRBJ2-6 and V is TRBV5-8, with TRBD2 as a possible D gene (6 bases). Germline CDR1 reads SGHTS; CDR2 reads YDEGEE. The CDR3 length is 18 residues. V was trimmed by 0 bases and J by 0 bases, leaving 13 bases between them. CDR3 coding DNA: TGTGCCAGCAGCTTGGTGGGTGGAGGGAACTCTGGGGCCAACGTCCTGACTTTC. Its protein is CASSLVGGGNSGANVLTF.

This chain connects TRBV6-6 to TRBJ1-2; D unresolved. This CDR3 comprises 16 residues. The germline gives CDR1 MNHNY, CDR2 SVGAGI (reference sequence). Trimming shortened V by 5 bases and J by 0 bases, and 16 bases separated the two germline ends. CDR3 DNA: TGTGCCAGCAGTCCCAATATGATGCTAGCTAACTATGGCTACACCTTC. This encodes CASSPNMMLANYGYTF.

The J gene is TRBJ2-6, the V gene TRBV11-3; TRBD1 matches at 8 bases. CDR1 SGHNT and CDR2 YENEEA come from the germline V gene. V lost 5 bases to trimming and J lost 0 bases; unmatched junction nucleotides: 9. This CDR3 has 18 amino acids. CDR3 in amino acids: CASSAFRGRSSGANVLTF. The CDR3 DNA is TGTGCCAGCAGCGCTTTCAGGGGGCGGAGCTCTGGGGCCAACGTCCTGACTTTC.

This chain uses TRBV18 with TRBJ2-2; 9 nucleotides align to TRBD1. J lost 5 bases, V lost 4 bases, and 2 bases had no gene match. CDR3 length: 14 residues. Germline assignment: CDR1 KGHSH and CDR2 LQKENI. This CDR3 reads CASSLGQGTGELFF. In DNA form, the CDR3 reads TGTGCCAGCTCACTAGGACAGGGGACCGGGGAGCTGTTTTTT.

The chain joins TRBV13 to TRBJ1-1, with D perhaps matching TRBD1 (6 bases). The germline CDR1 and CDR2 sequences are PRHDT and FYEKMQ (reference sequence). Trimming stripped 3 bases from V and 11 bases from J, with 19 bases between. The CDR3 spans 14 residues. The CDR3 DNA reads as TGTGCCAGCAGCTTGGACAGAAGTTCAGGTAGGGCTTTCTTT. Translating gives CASSLDRSSGRAFF.

The chain carries TRBV30 and TRBJ2-5, with TRBD2 identical over 14 bases. The CDR3 runs 18 residues. Germline values: CDR1 GTSNPN, CDR2 SVGIG (reference sequence). Trimming took 5 bases from V and 1 from J; bases not matched to a gene: 12. The CDR3 nucleotides read TGTGCCTGGGGATCCGGGACTAGCGGGGGTTTTCTCCAAGAGACCCAGTACTTC. Its translation is CAWGSGTSGGFLQETQYF.

The CDR3 DNA reads TGTGCCAGCCCGGATACAGGGGGGAATTACGAGCAGTACTTC. Amino acid sequence: CASPDTGGNYEQYF. The chain couples TRBV6-1 to TRBJ2-7; TRBD1 matches 8 bases. Germline assignment: CDR1 MNHNS and CDR2 SASEGT. V gave up 8 bases and J gave up 4 bases; unmatched junction bases: 10. The CDR3 totals 14 residues.

The rearrangement links TRBV19 to TRBJ2-7, with TRBD1 matching 8 bases. The CDR3 is made up of 15 amino acids. J lost 1 base, V lost 5 bases, and 7 bases had no gene match. Germline CDR1 LNHDA, CDR2 SQIVND (reference sequence). The CDR3 region is CASSAQGANSYEQYF. The CDR3 coding sequence is TGTGCCAGTAGTGCTCAGGGGGCCAATTCCTACGAGCAGTACTTC. Together with reference TRBV19 and TRBJ2-7, the CDR3 gives the full variable domain: DGGITQSPKYLFRKEGQNVTLSCEQNLNHDAMYWYRQDPGQGLRLIYYSQIVNDFQKGDIAEGYSVSREKKESFPLTVTSAQKNPTAFYLCASSAQGANSYEQYFGPGTRLTVT.

The chain combines TRBV6-1 with TRBJ1-2; the D is unclear. Germline CDR1 is MNHNS and CDR2 is SASEGT. The V end was cut by 8 bases, the J end by 4 bases, with 20 bases between. CDR3 size: 15 residues. The CDR3 DNA is TGTGCCAGCCTACTTCGGGTGTCCTTCGCCTATGGCTACACCTTC. This gives the protein CASLLRVSFAYGYTF.

The chain has TRBV9 and TRBJ2-2; no firm D call. V shed 0 bases and J shed 1 base, with 10 bases lying between them. The CDR3 loop spans 16 amino acids. Looked up from germline, CDR1 is SGDLS and CDR2 is YYNGEE. The CDR3 nucleotides are TGTGCCAGCAGCGTAGAGGTCTGGAAGAACACCGGGGAGCTGTTTTTT. This encodes CASSVEVWKNTGELFF.

The chain joins TRBV7-3 to TRBJ2-1; 10 bases are shared with TRBD1. From germline, CDR1 is SGHTA and CDR2 FQGTGA. V was pared by 4 bases and J by 3 bases, with 3 bases of the junction left unmatched. CDR3 length equals 15 residues. The chain's CDR3 is CASSWGQGSYNEQFF. In DNA form, the CDR3 reads TGTGCCAGCAGCTGGGGACAGGGGAGCTACAATGAGCAGTTCTTC.